This TCR beta chain was sequenced during a study of Graves' ophthalmopathy and Graves' hyperthyroidism (dated by TCRdb to the late 2010s). Notes on the research overall: Peripheral blood samples were taken at the time of initial diagnosis, before any treatment was given. To tell Graves' ophthalmopathy apart from Graves' hyperthyroidism, and to predict which patients would progress to ophthalmopathy, the study relied on TCR beta repertoire signatures. To explore V-J signatures distinguishing ophthalmopathy from hyperthyroidism, a discovery set of approximately 100 patients (more than 40 ophthalmopathy, over 55 stable hyperthyroidism) was enrolled. In total, approximately 130 blood samples were TCR-sequenced: around 42 ophthalmopathy, under 80 hyperthyroidism and roughly 17 hyperthyroidism-to-ophthalmopathy patients. An independent validation cohort comprised 18 hyperthyroidism patients and some 16 patients who later progressed from hyperthyroidism to ophthalmopathy. T-cell repertoires of thyroid tissue and blood were compared in more than 5 hyperthyroidism patients. Following sampling, methimazole starting at 30 mg daily was administered to hyperthyroidism patients, and high-dose intravenous methylprednisolone was administered to ophthalmopathy patients.

Here is what the overall study found, with its caveats: Most expanded thyroid clonotypes with frequency above 0.001 were also detected in blood, suggesting blood repertoires may reflect the thyroid immune response. In validation, the model predicted ophthalmopathy progression with 55% to 71% sensitivity and around 72% specificity; some 13 predicted patients were CT-confirmed with GO in a median of about 6.2 months. In cross-validation, the 13-signature model distinguished ophthalmopathy from stable hyperthyroidism with 85% to 90% sensitivity and about 84% specificity, and in the test set the corresponding values were about 80% and 75%. Sample size was not predetermined statistically, and investigators were not blinded to group allocation.

CDR1 and CDR2, looked up from the germline V gene, are SGHDT and YYEEEE. V gives up 3 bases and J gives up 1 base, and the segment between their germline ends measures 11 bases. From cysteine to phenylalanine, the CDR3 is 15 amino acids long. Only CDR3 DNA is held: 45 bases, read in frame from base 1. Ophthalmopathy patients were characterized by moderately to severely active disease, a Clinical Activity Score of at least 3, a NOSPECS grade of at least 4, and a disease duration under 3 months. Patients were excluded if they had other autoimmune diseases, uncontrolled infections, pregnancy or lactation. Clinical symptoms, serum thyroxine, TRAb, thyroid ultrasound and orbital computed tomography formed the basis of the diagnosis. Ficoll-Paque density gradient centrifugation was used to isolate PBMCs from approximately 11 ml of fresh peripheral blood. Total RNA was extracted with Trizol reagent and quality-checked on an Agilent 2100 Bioanalyzer.

For repertoire sequencing, the TCR beta CDR3 regions were amplified from RNA transcripts. The first round of RT-PCR was done with HTBI primers and the Qiagen OneStep RT-PCR kit, and was followed by a second round of multiplex PCR, then size selection and purification. Libraries were sequenced on an Illumina HiSeq2000 using paired-end 100 bp reads. The original pipeline was this. SOAPnuke was used to process the reads, removing any read that contained adapters or uncalled bases, had a mean Phred below 15, or lacked an exact match to the constant primer or identifier. COPE v1.2.5 was used to merge the high-quality paired reads. Unique nucleotide sequences were defined as clonotypes and aligned to IMGT TRB V, D and J references using MiTCR v1.1. Analysis was restricted to V-J combinations with a frequency above 0.0001, which covered over 98% of repertoires. For each V-J combination, a TCR clonal expansion and chaos score was defined as the ratio of F50 clonal expansion to chaos observed in the TCRdist matrix. Welch's t-statistics and random forest were used to reduce the features to about twelve V-J combinations, which were then used as input to a naive Bayes classifier. The similarity between thyroid and blood repertoires was quantified using the Morisita-Horn index. The raw public data were reprocessed by TCRdb itself: fastp quality trimming at Q25, MiXCR clonotype calling, in-frame beta chains only. Duplicate CDR3 protein sequences are folded into a single record with the most common DNA and genes. In this record, the V and J calls reflect TCRdb's handling and not the investigators' own analysis. The sample yields 200,000 to 300,000 distinct CDR3 sequences; 45% were counted once. The top ten hold approximately 44% of the sample.

This clonotype was observed a few times. What this receptor recognizes is not known. The record has no base qualities; no much larger clone is one base away. This sequence originates from an adult man with Graves' ophthalmopathy. Material for sequencing was peripheral blood. This sequence uses TRBV5-6 and TRBJ1-5; the D gene cannot be named for sure. The DNA is TGTGCCAGCAGCTCCAGTCCGGACAGCAATCAGCCCCAGCATTTT. The encoded protein is CASSSSPDSNQPQHF.